One and the same sample provided the 14 T cell receptor beta chains below, sequenced in a study of neoadjuvant nivolumab and ipilimumab in lung cancer. Some clones are missing from TCRdb's copy, which holds only in-frame ones; the method was immunoSEQ multiplex PCR. This table has about 15,000 clones, around 69% appearing once. Sequences were derived from tumor tissue, sampled after neoadjuvant nivolumab, alone or with ipilimumab, at or shortly before surgery. These receptors were obtained from an adult with non-small cell lung cancer.

The chain employs TRBV7-2 and TRBJ1-2; weak D call: TRBD1 (5 bases). Trimming stripped 6 bases from V and 3 bases from J, with 17 bases between. This CDR3 has 15 amino acids. CDR1 SGHTA and CDR2 FQGNSA come from the germline V gene. This CDR3 is CASRSSLGRDYGYTF. CDR3 bases: TGTGCCAGCAGATCCTCCCTGGGCAGGGACTATGGCTACACCTTC.

V is TRBV10-1 and J is TRBJ2-5; possibly TRBD2 for D (6 bases). The CDR3 is 12 amino acids. V was pared by 4 bases and J by 6 bases, with 9 bases between. Per the germline V gene, CDR1 is WNHNN and CDR2 is SYGVQD (reference sequence). CDR3 protein: CASSGDSKTQYF. The DNA of the CDR3 is TGCGCCAGCAGTGGGGACTCGAAGACCCAGTACTTC.

The V and J genes are TRBV10-1 and TRBJ1-5; D gene uncertain. The CDR3 is 11 amino acids. CDR1 is WNHNN, CDR2 SYGVQD, per germline (reference sequence). Between the trimmed V and J ends, which lost 10 bases and 6 bases, there was a span of 10 bases. For the CDR3, the DNA is TGCGCCACCCTGGTTACTCAGCCCCAGCATTTT. This gives the protein CATLVTQPQHF.

The chain links TRBV6-6 to TRBJ2-1; 10 bases are shared with TRBD2. V was pared by 7 bases and J by 4 bases, with 4 bases of the junction left unmatched. The germline gives CDR1 MNHNY, CDR2 SVGAGI (reference sequence). This CDR3 has 14 amino acids. CDR3 protein: CASTPSGGYNEQFF. The CDR3 DNA reads as TGTGCCAGCACCCCTAGCGGGGGATACAATGAGCAGTTCTTC.

The chain has TRBV6-6 and TRBJ2-4; 8 positions match TRBD1. The trim removed 0 bases at V and 6 bases at J, leaving 7 bases unmatched. CDR1 is MNHNY, CDR2 SVGAGI, per germline (reference sequence). The CDR3 covers 16 residues. The CDR3 DNA follows: TGTGCCAGCAGTTACTCGATCCAGGGGGCGGGAAACATTCAGTACTTC. Translated, it gives CASSYSIQGAGNIQYF.

This clone was recorded only once. The chain has TRBV5-3 and TRBJ1-6; possible D gene TRBD1, 5 bases. TRBV5-3 is an ORF, with its function uncertain. This CDR3 spans 17 amino acids. Between the trimmed V and J ends, which lost 1 base and 8 bases, there was a span of 19 bases. The CDR3 reads CARSLLYRGLGDSPLHF. In DNA, the CDR3 is TGTGCCAGAAGCTTGTTATATCGGGGACTGGGGGATTCACCCCTCCACTTT.

This chain joins TRBV18 and TRBJ2-1, with 10 bases aligning to TRBD2. CDR1 KGHSH and CDR2 LQKENI come from the germline V gene. This CDR3 is built from 16 residues. V dropped 5 bases and J dropped 6; count of bases not matched to a gene: 10. The CDR3 nucleotides read TGTGCCAGCTCAGATACGACTAAGCGGGGGGGCAATGAGCAGTTCTTC. Its protein product is CASSDTTKRGGNEQFF.

The rearrangement links TRBV11-1 to TRBJ2-1; TRBD2 aligns across 7 bases. Germline assignment: CDR1 SGHAT and CDR2 FQDESV (reference sequence). The trim removed 1 base at V and 6 bases at J, leaving 0 bases unmatched. CDR3 length equals 13 residues. The CDR3 DNA sequence: TGTGCCAGCAGCTTAGGGGGGGGCAATGAGCAGTTCTTC. Amino acids: CASSLGGGNEQFF.

The chain recombines TRBV11-2 with TRBJ1-3; maybe TRBD1 (6 bases). CDR1 and CDR2 from the germline V gene are SGHAT and FQNNGV. This CDR3 spans 17 amino acids. Trimming cost V 5 bases and J 0 bases, with 17 bases left between them. The CDR3 reads CASSPIVGRGSGNTIYF. In nucleotides, the CDR3 is TGTGCCAGCAGCCCGATTGTAGGCAGGGGCTCTGGAAACACCATATATTTT.

This clone was seen a handful of times. The CDR3 DNA reads TGTGCCAGTGGGGCCAGGACAGGTCTAAGGAATGAGCAGTTCTTC. It yields the protein CASGARTGLRNEQFF. The rearrangement links TRBV19 to TRBJ2-1, with 7 bases aligning to TRBD1. Germline loops: CDR1 LNHDA, CDR2 SQIVND (reference sequence). CDR3 length: 15 amino acids. Trimming at V came to 8 bases and at J to 7 bases, leaving 14 bases not matched to a gene.

The chain has TRBV7-9 and TRBJ1-1, with D possibly matching TRBD1 (5 bases). Trimming shortened V by 1 base and J by 4 bases, and 13 bases separated the two germline ends. The CDR3 is made up of 15 amino acids. In germline, CDR1 is SEHNR, CDR2 FQNEAQ (reference sequence). This CDR3 is CASSLGFGGTTEAFF. The CDR3 DNA reads as TGTGCCAGCAGCTTAGGGTTTGGGGGGACCACTGAAGCTTTCTTT.

This clone was counted a few times. The chain uses TRBV6-5 and TRBJ1-4; D perhaps matches TRBD1 (5 bases). The V and J ends lost 2 bases and 8 bases respectively, with 15 bases between them. This CDR3 has 15 amino acids. CDR1 MNHEY and CDR2 SVGAGI come from the germline V gene. The CDR3 spells CASSYSQVRGEKLFF. The CDR3 nucleotides are TGTGCCAGCAGTTACAGCCAGGTCCGGGGGGAAAAACTGTTTTTT.

This clone occurred a few times. V usage is TRBV12-5 and J usage is TRBJ1-5; no clear D. Germline lookup yields CDR1 LGHNT and CDR2 FRNRAP. V lost 2 bases, J lost 6 bases, and 8 bases lay in between. This CDR3 is 13 amino acids long. This CDR3 is CASGLSKGQPQHF. Here the CDR3 DNA reads TGTGCTAGTGGTTTGTCCAAGGGTCAGCCCCAGCATTTT.

The rearrangement joins TRBV13 to TRBJ1-6; no clear D gene. Deletions cut 0 bases from V and 9 bases from J, with 9 bases between. CDR3 length: 14 amino acids. Germline V lookup: CDR1 PRHDT, CDR2 FYEKMQ (reference sequence). The CDR3 region is CASSLGGRGSPLHF. The CDR3 DNA follows: TGTGCCAGCAGCTTAGGGGGAAGAGGTTCACCCCTCCACTTT.